Below are 9 T cell receptor beta chains sequenced from a single sample in a study of shared clonotypes between healthy human individuals. TCRdb keeps only in-frame clones here, not all; method: immunoSEQ multiplex PCR. The data contain some 480,000 clones, around 80% of them singletons. Sequenced material: PBMCs. These receptor sequences come from a woman between 35 and 50 years old in good health. Some clones in this sample may be carry-over from other donors' samples.

The chain has TRBV5-1 and TRBJ1-1; possibly TRBD1 for D (5 bases). The CDR3 consists of 14 residues. V was cut by 6 bases and J by 8 bases, with 20 bases left in between. The V gene's germline CDR1 is SGHRS and CDR2 YFSETQ. CDR3 bases: TGCGCCAGCACCCCCGGCAGGGCCGAGGGGGAAGCTTTCTTT. This gives the protein CASTPGRAEGEAFF.

The rearrangement joins TRBV28 to TRBJ2-3, with 10 positions matching TRBD1. Trimming at V came to 6 bases and at J to 4 bases, leaving 16 bases not matched to a gene. The CDR3 covers 18 residues. Germline CDR1 MDHEN, CDR2 SYDVKM. The CDR3 bases are TGTGCCAGCAGGGGGGCTGGCGGATGGGACAGGGGTGCAGATACGCAGTATTTT. This codes for CASRGAGGWDRGADTQYF.

The rearrangement links TRBV7-2 to TRBJ1-1; D is unresolved. Per the germline V gene, CDR1 is SGHTA and CDR2 is FQGNSA. Trimming left V 8 bases short and J 1 base short, with 14 bases between. CDR3 length: 14 amino acids. CDR3 DNA: TGTGCCAGCCGGCGGCCAGTCGGGAACACTGAAGCTTTCTTT. Translated, it gives CASRRPVGNTEAFF.

The chain couples TRBV15 to TRBJ2-2, with a weak D call TRBD2 (5 bases). The CDR3 runs 17 residues. The ends were cut back, 4 bases at V and 3 bases at J, with 18 bases in the middle. The germline gives CDR1 LNHNV, CDR2 YYDKDF (reference sequence). The CDR3 reads CATSKENGLADTGELFF. As DNA, the CDR3 is TGTGCCACCAGCAAGGAGAATGGGCTAGCAGACACCGGGGAGCTGTTTTTT.

The V gene is TRBV6-5, the J gene TRBJ1-2, with no clear D. The CDR3 is 13 amino acids. V lost 2 bases to trimming and J lost 9 bases, with 13 bases between them. Per the germline V gene, CDR1 is MNHEY and CDR2 is SVGAGI. CDR3 DNA sequence: TGTGCCAGCAGTTACGGACTTCGGGAAAGCTACACCTTC. Residues: CASSYGLRESYTF.

The V gene is TRBV6-1, the J gene TRBJ2-5; possibly TRBD1 for D (6 bases). Trimming pared 10 bases from V and 2 bases from J, leaving 17 bases between. Per the germline V gene, CDR1 is MNHNS and CDR2 is SASEGT. CDR3 length: 14 amino acids. The CDR3 loop reads CATVRDTTQETQYF. The DNA for the CDR3 is TGTGCCACCGTCCGGGACACCACTCAAGAGACCCAGTACTTC.

This clone was seen only a few times. The V and J genes are TRBV19 and TRBJ2-1, with 9 bases fitting TRBD2. This CDR3 has 15 amino acids. The J segment lost 9 bases and the V segment lost 5 bases, leaving 11 bases of the junction unmatched. CDR1 LNHDA and CDR2 SQIVND come from the germline V gene (reference sequence). The chain's CDR3 is CASSGLAGVLVEQFF. The DNA of the CDR3 is TGTGCCAGTAGTGGATTAGCGGGAGTTTTGGTTGAGCAGTTCTTC.

The rearrangement links TRBV6-4 to TRBJ2-1; TRBD2 matches 12 bases. CDR1 is MRHNA, CDR2 SNTAGT, per germline. The CDR3 sequence is 16 residues long. V shed 5 bases, J shed 10 bases, and the junction held 12 bases outside the gene matches. The CDR3 region is CASSTLAGGPLGEQFF. DNA of the CDR3: TGTGCCAGCAGTACGCTAGCGGGAGGGCCCTTGGGGGAGCAGTTCTTC.

The chain is built from TRBV6-5 and TRBJ2-3; D remains unclear. The CDR3 covers 15 residues. V lost 7 bases and J lost 0, with 14 bases in between. Germline-derived CDR1 and CDR2 are MNHEY and SVGAGI. CDR3: CASTLSRGSTDTQYF. The CDR3 region has the DNA TGTGCCAGCACCCTCTCCCGAGGAAGCACAGATACGCAGTATTTT.